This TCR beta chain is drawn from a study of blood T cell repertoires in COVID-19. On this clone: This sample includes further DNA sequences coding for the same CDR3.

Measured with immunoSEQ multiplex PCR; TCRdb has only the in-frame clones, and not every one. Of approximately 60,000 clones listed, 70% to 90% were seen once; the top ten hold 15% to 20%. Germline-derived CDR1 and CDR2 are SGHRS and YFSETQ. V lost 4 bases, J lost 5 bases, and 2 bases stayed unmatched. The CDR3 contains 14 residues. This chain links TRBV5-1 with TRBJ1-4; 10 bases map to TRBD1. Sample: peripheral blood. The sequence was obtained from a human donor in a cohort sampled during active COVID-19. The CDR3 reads CASSPGQGNEKLFF. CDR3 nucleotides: TGCGCCAGCAGCCCGGGACAGGGGAATGAAAAACTGTTTTTT.